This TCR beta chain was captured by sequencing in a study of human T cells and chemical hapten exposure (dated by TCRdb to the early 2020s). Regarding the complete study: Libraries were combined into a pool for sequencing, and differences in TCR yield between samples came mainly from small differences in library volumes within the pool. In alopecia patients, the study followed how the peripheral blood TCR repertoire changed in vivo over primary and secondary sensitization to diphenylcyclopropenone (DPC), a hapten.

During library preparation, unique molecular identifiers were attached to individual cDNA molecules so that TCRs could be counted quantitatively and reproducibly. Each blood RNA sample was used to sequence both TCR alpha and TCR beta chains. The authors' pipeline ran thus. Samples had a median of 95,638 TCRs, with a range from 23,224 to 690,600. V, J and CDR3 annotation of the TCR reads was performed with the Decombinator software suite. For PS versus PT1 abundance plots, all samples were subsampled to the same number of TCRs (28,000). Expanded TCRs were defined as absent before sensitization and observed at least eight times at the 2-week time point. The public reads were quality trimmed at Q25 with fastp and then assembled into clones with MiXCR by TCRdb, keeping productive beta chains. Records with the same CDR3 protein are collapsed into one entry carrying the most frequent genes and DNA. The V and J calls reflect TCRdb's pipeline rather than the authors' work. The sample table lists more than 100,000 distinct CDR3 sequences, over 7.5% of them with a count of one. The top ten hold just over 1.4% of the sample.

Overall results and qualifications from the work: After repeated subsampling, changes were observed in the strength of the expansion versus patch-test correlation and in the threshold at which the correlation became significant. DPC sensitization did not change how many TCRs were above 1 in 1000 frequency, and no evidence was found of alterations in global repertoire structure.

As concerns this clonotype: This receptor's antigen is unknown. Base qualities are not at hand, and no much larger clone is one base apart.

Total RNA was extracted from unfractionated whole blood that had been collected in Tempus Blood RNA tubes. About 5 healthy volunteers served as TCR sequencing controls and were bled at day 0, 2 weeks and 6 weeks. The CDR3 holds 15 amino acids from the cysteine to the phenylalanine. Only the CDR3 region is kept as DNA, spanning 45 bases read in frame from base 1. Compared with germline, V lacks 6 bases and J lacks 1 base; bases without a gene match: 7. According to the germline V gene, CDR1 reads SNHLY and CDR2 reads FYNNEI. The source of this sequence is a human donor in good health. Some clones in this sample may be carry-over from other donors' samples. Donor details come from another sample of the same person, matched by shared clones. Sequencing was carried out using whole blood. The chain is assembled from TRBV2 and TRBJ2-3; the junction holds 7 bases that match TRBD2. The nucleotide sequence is TGTGCCAGCAGAGCTAGCGGTCTGGGCACAGATACGCAGTATTTT. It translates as CASRASGLGTDTQYF.